This T cell receptor beta chain came from a study of T-cell reconstitution after alpha-beta-depleted transplantation in children. As it was prepared, the TCRbeta library received unique molecular identifiers. TCRdb re-analysed the PCR reads in MiXCR, keeping a single row per CDR3 protein. The sample includes about 540,000 distinct CDR3 sequences, 15% to 20% of them seen just once. V shed 4 bases and J 5 bases; nucleotides not matched to a gene: 5. CDR1 is SGHDT, CDR2 YYEEEE, per germline. This CDR3 has 14 residues. Sequenced here: PBMCs from the stem cell graft donor, sampled from the stem cell graft. The sequence was collected from a human donor who donated a stem cell graft to a child with acute lymphoblastic leukemia. The rearrangement uses TRBV5-6 and TRBJ1-5; 8 bases fit TRBD1. CDR3 coding DNA: TGTGCCAGCAGCGAGGGGACAGGCGATCAGCCCCAGCATTTT. This codes for CASSEGTGDQPQHF. The whole variable domain, remainder taken from reference TRBV5-6 and TRBJ1-5, is DAGVTQSPTHLIKTRGQQVTLRCSPKSGHDTVSWYQQALGQGPQFIFQYYEEEERQRGNFPDRFSGHQFPNYSSELNVNALLLGDSALYLCASSEGTGDQPQHFGDGTRLSIL.